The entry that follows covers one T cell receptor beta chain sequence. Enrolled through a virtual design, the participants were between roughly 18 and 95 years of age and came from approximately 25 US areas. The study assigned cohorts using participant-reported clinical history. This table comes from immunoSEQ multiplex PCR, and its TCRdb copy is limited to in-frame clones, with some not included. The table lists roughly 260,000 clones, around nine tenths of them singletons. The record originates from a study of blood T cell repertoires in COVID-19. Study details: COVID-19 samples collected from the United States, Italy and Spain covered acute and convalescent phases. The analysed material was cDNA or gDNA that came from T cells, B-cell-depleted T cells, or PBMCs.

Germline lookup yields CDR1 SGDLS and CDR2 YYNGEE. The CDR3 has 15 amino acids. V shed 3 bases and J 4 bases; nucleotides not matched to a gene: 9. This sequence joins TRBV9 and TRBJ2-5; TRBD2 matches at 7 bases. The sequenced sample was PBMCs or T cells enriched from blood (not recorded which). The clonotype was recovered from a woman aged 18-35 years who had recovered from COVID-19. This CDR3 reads CASSGAERGPETQYF. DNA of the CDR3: TGTGCCAGCAGCGGAGCTGAGCGGGGCCCAGAGACCCAGTACTTC.